A single sample gave rise to the 23 T cell receptor beta chains below, sequenced in a study of T cell changes during pregnancy in multiple sclerosis. Only in-frame clones appear in the TCRdb table, and some are missing; sequencing was by immunoSEQ multiplex PCR. Among around 52,000 clones listed, about 90% were seen once. Specimen: CD4+ T cells from peripheral blood mononuclear cells, collected after pregnancy. These receptors originate from a female donor in good health, enrolled as a control in a pregnancy study.

The genes are TRBV7-9 and TRBJ1-2; TRBD1 matches at 7 bases. V lost 0 bases, J lost 4 bases, and 8 bases stayed unmatched. This CDR3 comprises 16 residues. Per germline, CDR1 SEHNR and CDR2 FQNEAQ (reference sequence). The CDR3 DNA sequence: TGTGCCAGCAGCTTAGCGATGGGGACAGTTGCCTATGGCTACACCTTC. Translation gives CASSLAMGTVAYGYTF. The full variable domain, completed using reference TRBV7-9 and TRBJ1-2, is DTGVSQNPRHKITKRGQNVTFRCDPISEHNRLYWYRQTLGQGPEFLTYFQNEAQLEKSRLLSDRFSAERPKGSFSTLEIQRTEQGDSAMYLCASSLAMGTVAYGYTFGSGTRLTVV.

This clone has just a few counts. The chain uses TRBV5-1 and TRBJ1-4; maybe TRBD1 (5 bases). The CDR3 has 16 residues. V gave up 0 bases and J gave up 8 bases, with 17 bases separating them. CDR1 and CDR2 (germline): SGHRS, YFSETQ. CDR3 loop: CASSLASRAGNEKLFF. In DNA form, the CDR3 reads TGCGCCAGCAGCTTGGCGAGTCGGGCAGGGAACGAAAAACTGTTTTTT.

The chain combines TRBV7-9 with TRBJ2-2, with a tentative D call TRBD2 (7 bases). The V gene's germline CDR1 is SEHNR and CDR2 FQNEAQ (reference sequence). This CDR3 region has 15 residues. V was pared by 5 bases and J by 3 bases, with 13 bases between. The CDR3 DNA is TGTGCCAGCAGCGCCCGGGGGGCCCACACCGGGGAGCTGTTTTTT. Translated, it gives CASSARGAHTGELFF.

The V call is TRBV2, the J call TRBJ2-2, with D uncertain. V gave up 7 bases and J gave up 4 bases, with 4 bases separating them. The V gene's germline CDR1 is SNHLY and CDR2 FYNNEI. The CDR3 sequence is 11 residues long. CDR3 protein: CASIGTGELFF. CDR3 sequence (DNA): TGTGCCAGCATCGGCACCGGGGAGCTGTTTTTT.

V and J are TRBV7-6 and TRBJ1-4; a possible D gene is TRBD1 (5 bases). Trimming pared 5 bases from V and 7 bases from J, leaving 20 bases between. This CDR3 has 16 residues. The germline CDR1 and CDR2 sequences are SGHVS and FNYEAQ. The CDR3 here is CASSLGPLAEFEKLFF. CDR3 sequence (DNA): TGTGCCAGCAGCCTGGGACCTTTAGCGGAATTTGAAAAACTGTTTTTT.

V and J are TRBV5-4 and TRBJ2-5, with 7 positions matching TRBD2. Trimming took 0 bases from V and 5 from J; bases not matched to a gene: 1. Germline values: CDR1 SGHNT, CDR2 YYREEE (reference sequence). CDR3 length: 13 amino acids. Here the CDR3 DNA reads TGTGCCAGCAGCTTGGAAGCGGGGGAGACCCAGTACTTC. Its translation is CASSLEAGETQYF.

The V and J genes are TRBV7-2 and TRBJ1-1; D not resolved. This CDR3 contains 14 residues. Germline-derived CDR1 and CDR2 are SGHTA and FQGNSA. V was cut by 2 bases and J by 1 base, with 8 bases left in between. CDR3: CASSLRTGNTEAFF. CDR3 coding DNA: TGTGCCAGCAGCTTACGCACTGGGAACACTGAAGCTTTCTTT.

CDR3 sequence reads: CATSRDPQGGTQYF. The CDR3 bases are TGTGCCACCAGCAGAGATCCCCAGGGAGGGACCCAGTACTTC. This chain uses TRBV15 with TRBJ2-5; a possible D gene is TRBD2 (6 bases). V lost 0 bases and J lost 7, with 12 bases in between. The length of the CDR3 is 14 residues. CDR1 and CDR2 from the germline V gene are LNHNV and YYDKDF (reference sequence). Variable domain in full (rest from reference TRBV15 and TRBJ2-5): DAMVIQNPRYQVTQFGKPVTLSCSQTLNHNVMYWYQQKSSQAPKLLFHYYDKDFNNEADTPDNFQSRRPNTSFCFLDIRSPGLGDTAMYLCATSRDPQGGTQYFGPGTRLLVL.

The chain is built from TRBV18 and TRBJ1-1; D gene ambiguous. V lost 6 bases and J 0 bases, leaving 11 bases between the germline ends. The V gene's germline CDR1 is KGHSH and CDR2 LQKENI. The CDR3 is 14 residues long. As DNA, the CDR3 is TGTGCCAGCTCGGCAGGTGGTATGAACACTGAAGCTTTCTTT. Encoded protein: CASSAGGMNTEAFF.

This chain links TRBV2 with TRBJ1-2, with 8 bases matching TRBD1. Per the germline V gene, CDR1 is SNHLY and CDR2 is FYNNEI. The CDR3 is 12 amino acids. Unmatched junction bases numbered 7, after V lost 8 bases and J lost 8 bases. The CDR3 region has the DNA TGTGCCAGCGCTTGGACAGGGCGGGGCTACACCTTC. This encodes CASAWTGRGYTF.

The J gene is TRBJ2-3, the V gene TRBV6-4; 8 bases are a match to TRBD2. Germline trimming cut 2 bases from V and 4 bases from J; bases unmatched to any gene: 5. The CDR3 length is 15 residues. Germline values: CDR1 MRHNA, CDR2 SNTAGT. DNA of the CDR3: TGTGCCAGCAGTGACACGGGGGGGGAACCAGATACGCAGTATTTT. Its protein is CASSDTGGEPDTQYF.

The chain couples TRBV6-6 to TRBJ1-6; perhaps TRBD1 as D (5 bases). The V end lost 4 bases, the J end lost 9 bases, and 16 bases lay between the germline ends. The CDR3 covers 15 residues. The germline V gene has CDR1 MNHNY and CDR2 SVGAGI (reference sequence). In DNA form, the CDR3 reads TGTGCCAGCAGTTTGGAATTCTCGGGGGGTTCACCCCTCCACTTT. Amino acid sequence: CASSLEFSGGSPLHF.

CDR3 residues: CSVAQATNSPLHF. The CDR3 DNA sequence: TGCAGCGTCGCACAGGCGACGAATTCACCCCTCCACTTT. V gene TRBV29-1 combines with J gene TRBJ1-6, with D possibly being TRBD1 (5 bases). This CDR3 is built from 13 residues. V was clipped by 6 bases and J by 7 bases, with 13 bases between them. CDR1 and CDR2 (germline): SQVTM, ANQGSEA.

The chain joins TRBV7-8 to TRBJ2-2, with D possibly being TRBD1 (6 bases). CDR1 is SGHVS, CDR2 FQNEAQ, per germline. The ends were cut back, 5 bases at V and 4 bases at J, with 17 bases in the middle. The CDR3 consists of 16 residues. CDR3 nucleotides: TGTGCCAGCAGCCAGGACAGTTCAAGGGCCACCGGGGAGCTGTTTTTT. Its translation is CASSQDSSRATGELFF.

The V call is TRBV7-2, the J call TRBJ2-1; 7 nucleotides align to TRBD1. The CDR3 is 15 amino acids. With 6 bases clipped from V and 5 bases from J, the junction kept 10 bases outside the gene matches. The V gene's germline CDR1 is SGHTA and CDR2 FQGNSA. CDR3 residues: CASSRTGVIHNEQFF. The CDR3 coding sequence is TGTGCCAGCAGTCGTACAGGGGTAATTCACAATGAGCAGTTCTTC.

The CDR3 nucleotides are TGTGCCAGCACCCCACCCGGACGGGGGGAAAAACTGTTTTTT. This codes for CASTPPGRGEKLFF. The chain uses TRBV7-2 and TRBJ1-4; a weak D match, TRBD1 (5 bases). The germline CDR1 and CDR2 sequences are SGHTA and FQGNSA. The CDR3 covers 14 residues. The V and J ends lost 7 bases and 8 bases respectively, with 17 bases between them.

The rearrangement uses TRBV6-1 and TRBJ1-6; the D gene is possibly TRBD1 (5 bases). The CDR3 contains 15 residues. Germline V gives CDR1 MNHNS, CDR2 SASEGT. V was shortened by 8 bases and J by 9 bases, with 20 bases between the two germline ends. The CDR3 DNA follows: TGTGCCAGCGGGATAACTGGGGGGGGAAGTTCACCCCTCCACTTT. Protein sequence: CASGITGGGSSPLHF.

On this clone: Within the sample, other DNA sequences also encode this same CDR3. DNA for the CDR3: TGTGCCAGCAGCCGACAGGGGAACACTGAAGCTTTCTTT. Encoded protein: CASSRQGNTEAFF. The chain combines TRBV2 with TRBJ1-1; 7 nucleotides agree with TRBD1. Germline trimming cut 6 bases from V and 1 base from J; bases unmatched to any gene: 2. CDR3 length equals 13 residues. Germline-derived CDR1 and CDR2 are SNHLY and FYNNEI.

The CDR3 reads CASSGLLETQYF. The CDR3 bases are TGCGCCAGCAGCGGACTGCTGGAGACCCAGTACTTC. The chain recombines TRBV5-1 with TRBJ2-5, with D perhaps TRBD2 (5 bases). Trimming removed 4 bases at V and 5 bases at J, with 9 bases between. This CDR3 contains 12 residues. CDR1 is SGHRS and CDR2 is YFSETQ in the germline V gene.

This sequence joins TRBV11-3 and TRBJ2-6; 9 nucleotides align to TRBD1. From germline, CDR1 is SGHNT and CDR2 YENEEA. The V and J ends lost 6 bases and 2 bases, in that order; junction bases with no gene match: 5. This CDR3 is built from 16 residues. The CDR3 DNA is TGTGCCAGCAGTCCTAGGACAGGGGCTGGGGCCAACGTCCTGACTTTC. It is translated as CASSPRTGAGANVLTF.

This clone was seen a few times. V usage is TRBV7-2 and J usage is TRBJ1-1; no reliable D call. This CDR3 contains 15 residues. Trimming cost V 2 bases and J 1 base, with 11 bases left between them. The germline V gene encodes CDR1 SGHTA and CDR2 FQGNSA. The CDR3 coding sequence is TGTGCCAGCAGCTTATACGCCGCGAGGAACACTGAAGCTTTCTTT. This encodes CASSLYAARNTEAFF.

This clone was counted a few times. This chain joins TRBV19 and TRBJ1-2; D might be TRBD1 (6 bases). Deletions cut 6 bases from V and 4 bases from J, with 18 bases between. The CDR3 spans 15 residues. Germline V lookup: CDR1 LNHDA, CDR2 SQIVND (reference sequence). CDR3 nucleotide sequence: TGTGCCAGTAGACCTACGCGGGGGCAGAGCTATGGCTACACCTTC. It specifies CASRPTRGQSYGYTF.

The CDR3 coding sequence is TGTGCCAGCAGTTACGGCCCAGGCAATCAGCCCCAGCATTTT. Its protein product is CASSYGPGNQPQHF. The genes are TRBV6-6 and TRBJ1-5; no clear D. V lost 2 bases and J 2 bases, leaving 7 bases between the germline ends. The CDR3 runs to 14 residues. Germline CDR1 is MNHNY and CDR2 is SVGAGI (reference sequence).